This T cell receptor (beta chain) was recorded in a study of OX40 agonist ivuxolimab in advanced cancers. Sequencing was performed with immunoSEQ multiplex PCR; in TCRdb, only in-frame clones are kept and a portion is missing. The sample lists about 82,000 clones, approximately 82% occurring once. Between the trimmed V and J ends, which lost 0 bases and 3 bases, there was a span of 6 bases. The CDR3 totals 12 residues. The germline V gene encodes CDR1 GTSNPN and CDR2 SVGIG (reference sequence). The receptor comes from an adult with an advanced solid tumor such as melanoma, head and neck, liver or kidney cancer. This rearrangement joins TRBV30 to TRBJ2-7; D not certain. The starting material was CD4+ or CD8+ T cells sorted from blood, obtained in a trial of the OX40 agonist ivuxolimab. The CDR3 loop is CAWSVPGYEQYF. The CDR3, as DNA: TGTGCCTGGAGTGTACCAGGCTACGAGCAGTACTTC.